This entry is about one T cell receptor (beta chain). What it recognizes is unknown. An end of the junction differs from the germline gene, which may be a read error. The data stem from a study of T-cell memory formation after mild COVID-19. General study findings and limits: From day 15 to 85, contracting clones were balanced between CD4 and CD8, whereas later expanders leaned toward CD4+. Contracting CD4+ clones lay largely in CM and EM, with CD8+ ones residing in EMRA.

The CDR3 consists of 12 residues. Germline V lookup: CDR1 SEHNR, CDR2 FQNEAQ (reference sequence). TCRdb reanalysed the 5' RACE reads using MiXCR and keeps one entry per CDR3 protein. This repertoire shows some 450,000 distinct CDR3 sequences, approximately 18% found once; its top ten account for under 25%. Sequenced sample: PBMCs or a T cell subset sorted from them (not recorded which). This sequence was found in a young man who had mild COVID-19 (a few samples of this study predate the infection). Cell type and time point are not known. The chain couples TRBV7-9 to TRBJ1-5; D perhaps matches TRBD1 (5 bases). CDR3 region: CASSPYEGPQNF. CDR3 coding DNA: TGTGCCAGCAGCCCGTACGAGGGGCCCCAGAATTTT. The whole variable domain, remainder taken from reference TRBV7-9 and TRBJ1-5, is DTGVSQNPRHKITKRGQNVTFRCDPISEHNRLYWYRQTLGQGPEFLTYFQNEAQLEKSRLLSDRFSAERPKGSFSTLEIQRTEQGDSAMYLCASSPYEGPQNFGDGTRLSIL.